The T cell receptor (beta chain) under discussion was sequenced for a study of breast tumors, draining lymph nodes, adjacent tissues (dated by TCRdb to the mid-2010s). Context from the whole study: The study compared TCR beta repertoires across tumor, adjacent nontumor tissue and axillary lymph nodes from breast cancer patients. In human breast cancer, the study set out to evaluate how tumor, surrounding tissue and draining lymph node repertoires relate to one another and whether T cells may move between these sites.

Sequencing was carried out with an Illumina HiSeq 2000. Multiplex PCR amplification was used to build the TCR beta chain libraries. The amplified TCR beta chain products were analyzed by high-throughput sequencing. The raw public reads went through TCRdb reprocessing: fastp at Q25, MiXCR clone calling, in-frame beta chains kept. Every distinct CDR3 protein forms one entry, paired with its most common genes and DNA. This sample has some 65,000 distinct CDR3 sequences in its table, and 43% of those were observed once. The ten largest clones take up approximately 9.1% of the sample. The CDR3, from cysteine to phenylalanine, totals 16 residues. Of the read, only the CDR3 DNA is kept; its 48 bases are in frame from base 1. CDR1 and CDR2, per the germline V gene, are MGHRA and YSYEKL. The germline V end is reduced by 2 bases and the J end by 2 bases; junction bases left unmatched: 8. Points the paper makes about the study in general: Tumor T-cell repertoires showed less diversity than lymph node repertoires and more diversity than nontumor tissue repertoires, and tumor T-cell repertoires showed preferential V and J gene usage. The data were judged consistent with most tumor T cells deriving from the lymph node and then expanding within tumor tissue. The study presented the conclusion that tumor T cells originate in lymph nodes as consistent with a hypothesis, not as something directly demonstrated. The similarity between tumor and nontumor tissue repertoires was significantly greater in luminal-like breast cancer than in basal-like breast cancer.

This clonotype was counted ten times or more. There is no known antigen for this receptor. No per-base quality is available; no much larger clone lies one base away. This chain joins TRBV4-1 to TRBJ2-7, with 8 middle bases fitting TRBD1. This receptor was taken from a female donor with breast cancer. Some clones in this sample may be carry-over from other donors' samples. Material: breast tumor tissue. The CDR3 protein: CASSQTGTGLPYEQYF. The nucleotide sequence is given as TGCGCCAGCAGCCAAACCGGGACAGGTTTACCCTACGAGCAGTACTTC.